Each of the 13 T cell receptor beta chains below was sequenced from the same sample in a study of blood T cell repertoires in COVID-19. TCRdb keeps only in-frame clones here, not all; method: immunoSEQ multiplex PCR. The sample lists 180,000 or so clones; roughly 78% were seen once. Sequencing input: peripheral blood. These receptors all come from a woman older than 75 with active or convalescent COVID-19.

The chain combines TRBV19 with TRBJ2-5; weak D call: TRBD1 (6 bases). Between the trimmed V and J ends, which lost 6 bases and 6 bases, there was a span of 17 bases. The CDR3 is 14 residues long. Germline assignment: CDR1 LNHDA and CDR2 SQIVND (reference sequence). CDR3 coding DNA: TGTGCCAGTAGCCTCACCGGACAGTCTAAGACCCAGTACTTC. It codes for CASSLTGQSKTQYF.

This clone has only one observation. The chain couples TRBV28 to TRBJ2-7, with D maybe TRBD2 (6 bases). The CDR3 has 13 residues. Trimming pared 2 bases from V and 6 bases from J, leaving 11 bases between. Per germline, CDR1 MDHEN and CDR2 SYDVKM. CDR3 in amino acids: CASSLGSGGEQYF. CDR3 DNA sequence: TGTGCCAGCAGTTTAGGTAGCGGAGGCGAGCAGTACTTC.

This chain links TRBV4-3 with TRBJ2-7; D perhaps matches TRBD2 (6 bases). Per the germline V gene, CDR1 is LGHNA and CDR2 is YSLEER. The CDR3 length is 17 residues. Trimming pared 0 bases from V and 5 bases from J, leaving 20 bases between. The CDR3 region is CASSQDWLGTLYHEQYF. The CDR3, as DNA: TGCGCCAGCAGCCAAGATTGGCTCGGGACTCTATATCACGAGCAGTACTTC.

This clone was seen just once. This chain uses TRBV20-1 with TRBJ1-3, with 9 bases fitting TRBD1. J gave up 4 bases and V 3 bases, and 4 bases lay outside the gene matches. The germline CDR1 and CDR2 sequences are DFQATT and SNEGSKA (reference sequence). The CDR3 is 14 residues long. CDR3 sequence (DNA): TGCAGTGCTAGTCCCGGGACAGGGGGAAACACCATATATTTT. It encodes CSASPGTGGNTIYF.

This sequence joins TRBV6-6 and TRBJ1-5, with TRBD1 as a possible D gene (5 bases). Trimming shortened V by 6 bases and J by 0 bases, and 6 bases separated the two germline ends. This CDR3 is 13 amino acids long. CDR1 MNHNY and CDR2 SVGAGI come from the germline V gene (reference sequence). As DNA, the CDR3 is TGTGCCAGCAGAGGGGATAGCAATCAGCCCCAGCATTTT. It yields the protein CASRGDSNQPQHF.

This sequence joins TRBV5-1 and TRBJ2-1; 9 nucleotides align to TRBD2. With V trimmed by 3 bases and J by 7 bases, 11 bases remained unmatched. The CDR3 length is 16 residues. Germline V gene data show CDR1 as SGHRS and CDR2 as YFSETQ. CDR3 sequence: CASSSLRGGLGNEQFF. The CDR3 nucleotides read TGCGCCAGCAGCTCGTTGCGGGGGGGGCTTGGGAATGAGCAGTTCTTC.

V is TRBV27 and J is TRBJ1-6; the match to TRBD1 covers 7 bases. V dropped 4 bases and J dropped 9; count of bases not matched to a gene: 6. Germline-derived CDR1 and CDR2 are MNHEY and SMNVEV (reference sequence). The CDR3 consists of 14 residues. The CDR3 DNA sequence: TGTGCCAGCAGTTATACAGGGGTTCGTTCACCCCTCCACTTT. It specifies CASSYTGVRSPLHF.

The chain has TRBV3-1 (or the pseudogene TRBV3-2) and TRBJ1-4; possible D gene TRBD1, 6 bases. V was pared by 4 bases and J by 0 bases, with 6 bases between. Germline V gives CDR1 LGHDT, CDR2 YNNKEL (reference sequence). The CDR3 runs to 14 residues. The CDR3 sequence is CASSRTATNEKLFF. CDR3 bases: TGTGCCAGCAGCCGGACAGCAACTAATGAAAAACTGTTTTTT.

This clone was seen only a few times. The chain carries TRBV2 and TRBJ2-7; TRBD2 is a possible D gene (5 bases). V was clipped by 7 bases and J by 4 bases, with 17 bases between them. CDR1 and CDR2 from the germline V gene are SNHLY and FYNNEI. The CDR3 consists of 14 residues. CDR3 sequence: CASTEGRSLYEQYF. Written as DNA, the CDR3 is TGTGCCAGCACCGAGGGTAGGTCCCTGTACGAGCAGTACTTC.

This clone was recorded only once. The chain joins TRBV5-1 to TRBJ1-3, with 7 bases aligning to TRBD1. With 1 base clipped from V and 4 bases from J, the junction kept 11 bases outside the gene matches. This CDR3 region has 17 residues. Germline V gives CDR1 SGHRS, CDR2 YFSETQ. CDR3 sequence: CASSLSGTVDGGNTIYF. The CDR3 DNA follows: TGCGCCAGCAGCTTGTCCGGGACAGTGGACGGAGGAAACACCATATATTTT. Using reference TRBV5-1 and TRBJ1-3 for the parts outside the CDR3, the full variable domain is KAGVTQTPRYLIKTRGQQVTLSCSPISGHRSVSWYQQTPGQGLQFLFEYFSETQRNKGNFPGRFSGRQFSNSRSEMNVSTLELGDSALYLCASSLSGTVDGGNTIYFGEGSWLTVV.

The genes are TRBV5-1 and TRBJ2-5; TRBD1 might be the D (5 bases). The CDR3 is 17 residues long. Looked up from germline, CDR1 is SGHRS and CDR2 is YFSETQ. V was cut by 0 bases and J by 5 bases, with 20 bases left in between. The CDR3 bases are TGCGCCAGCAGCTTGGGGACACTCGGGCCTCCAATTGAGACCCAGTACTTC. Its protein product is CASSLGTLGPPIETQYF.

The chain couples TRBV2 to TRBJ1-5; 10 nucleotides agree with TRBD1. CDR3 length: 13 amino acids. Germline values: CDR1 SNHLY, CDR2 FYNNEI. Germline trimming cut 6 bases from V and 9 bases from J; bases unmatched to any gene: 5. CDR3 sequence: CASSDRGQRPQHF. The CDR3 nucleotides read TGTGCCAGCAGCGACAGGGGGCAAAGGCCCCAGCATTTT.

As concerns this clone: This sample also contains other DNA sequences that code for the same CDR3. The gene calls are TRBV5-1 and TRBJ2-7; 8 bases line up with TRBD1. The CDR3 spans 15 residues. Germline assignment: CDR1 SGHRS and CDR2 YFSETQ. With V trimmed by 4 bases and J by 1 base, 7 bases remained unmatched. CDR3 bases: TGCGCCAGCAGCCTAGGACAGGGAAGGTCCTACGAGCAGTACTTC. Translating gives CASSLGQGRSYEQYF.